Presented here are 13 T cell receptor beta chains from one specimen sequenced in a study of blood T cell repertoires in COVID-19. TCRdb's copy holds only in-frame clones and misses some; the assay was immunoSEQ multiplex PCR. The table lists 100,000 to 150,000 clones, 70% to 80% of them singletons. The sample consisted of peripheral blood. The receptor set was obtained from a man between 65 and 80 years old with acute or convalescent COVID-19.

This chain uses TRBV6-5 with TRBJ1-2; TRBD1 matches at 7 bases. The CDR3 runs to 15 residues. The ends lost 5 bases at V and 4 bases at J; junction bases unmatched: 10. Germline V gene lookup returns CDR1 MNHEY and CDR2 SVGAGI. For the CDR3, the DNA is TGTGCCAGCAGTCCTCCGGGACAGACCTTCTATGGCTACACCTTC. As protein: CASSPPGQTFYGYTF.

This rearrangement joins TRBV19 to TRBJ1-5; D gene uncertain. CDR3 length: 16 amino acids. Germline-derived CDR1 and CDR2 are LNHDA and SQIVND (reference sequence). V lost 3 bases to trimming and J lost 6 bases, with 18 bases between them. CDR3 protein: CASSMVFSGAGQPQHF. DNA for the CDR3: TGTGCCAGTAGTATGGTATTCTCCGGAGCGGGTCAGCCCCAGCATTTT.

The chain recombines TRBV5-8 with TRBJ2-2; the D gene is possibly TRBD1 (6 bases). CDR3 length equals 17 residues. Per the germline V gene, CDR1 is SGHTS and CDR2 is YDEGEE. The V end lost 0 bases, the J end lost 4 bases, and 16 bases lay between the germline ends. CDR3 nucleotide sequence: TGTGCCAGCAGCTTGGCAAAGGACAGCCTCGGCACCGGGGAGCTGTTTTTT. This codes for CASSLAKDSLGTGELFF.

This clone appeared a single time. For the CDR3, the DNA is TGTGCCAGCAGTCGGGACTCGCCGGACGCTATGGCCAAAAACATTCAGTACTTC. Translating gives CASSRDSPDAMAKNIQYF. This chain joins TRBV6-6 and TRBJ2-4; TRBD2 is a possible D gene (6 bases). This CDR3 spans 18 amino acids. V lost 5 bases to trimming and J lost 1 base, with 21 bases between them. The germline gives CDR1 MNHNY, CDR2 SVGAGI (reference sequence).

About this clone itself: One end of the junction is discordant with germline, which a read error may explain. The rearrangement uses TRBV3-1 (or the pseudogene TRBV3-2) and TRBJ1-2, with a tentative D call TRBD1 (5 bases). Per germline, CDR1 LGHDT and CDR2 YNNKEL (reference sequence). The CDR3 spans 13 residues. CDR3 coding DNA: TGTGCCAGCAGCGAAGAACGGGGGAGAGGCTACACCTTC. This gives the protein CASSEERGRGYTF.

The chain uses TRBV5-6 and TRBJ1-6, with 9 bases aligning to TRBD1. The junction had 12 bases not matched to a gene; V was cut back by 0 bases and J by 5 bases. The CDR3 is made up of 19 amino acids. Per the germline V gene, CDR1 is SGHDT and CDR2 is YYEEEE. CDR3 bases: TGTGCCAGCAGCTTGGCCGGACAGGGGCCCCCCCTCCATAATTCACCCCTCCACTTT. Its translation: CASSLAGQGPPLHNSPLHF.

In nucleotides, the CDR3 is TGTGCCAGCAGCTTTCTACCGAGCTTAGTGGGGGAGCTGTTTTTT. Translated, it gives CASSFLPSLVGELFF. The gene calls are TRBV7-2 and TRBJ2-2; D call uncertain. V shed 3 bases and J shed 8 bases, with 16 bases lying between them. CDR3 length: 15 amino acids. CDR1 SGHTA and CDR2 FQGNSA come from the germline V gene. Combining the CDR3 with reference TRBV7-2 and TRBJ2-2 gives the whole variable domain GAGVSQSPSNKVTEKGKDVELRCDPISGHTALYWYRQSLGQGLEFLIYFQGNSAPDKSGLPSDRFSAERTGGSVSTLTIQRTQQEDSAVYLCASSFLPSLVGELFFGEGSRLTVL.

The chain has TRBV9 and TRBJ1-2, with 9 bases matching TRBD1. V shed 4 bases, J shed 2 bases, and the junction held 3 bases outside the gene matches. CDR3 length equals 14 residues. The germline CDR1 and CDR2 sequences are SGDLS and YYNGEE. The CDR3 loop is CASSPTGGNYGYTF. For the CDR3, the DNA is TGTGCCAGCAGCCCTACAGGGGGCAACTATGGCTACACCTTC.

As DNA, the CDR3 is TGTGCCAGCAGCGTAGGGGGTAGCGGGAGAACCGGGGAGCTGTTTTTT. It codes for CASSVGGSGRTGELFF. The rearrangement uses TRBV9 and TRBJ2-2, with 9 bases identical to TRBD2. The CDR3 loop spans 16 amino acids. With V trimmed by 0 bases and J by 5 bases, 5 bases remained unmatched. From germline, CDR1 is SGDLS and CDR2 YYNGEE.

The CDR3 reads CASSQPTSGRWDTQYF. For the CDR3, the DNA is TGCGCCAGCAGCCAACCGACTAGCGGGCGATGGGATACGCAGTATTTT. The chain is built from TRBV4-1 and TRBJ2-3, with TRBD2 matching over 10 bases. The V and J ends lost 2 bases and 6 bases, in that order; junction bases with no gene match: 8. Per the germline V gene, CDR1 is MGHRA and CDR2 is YSYEKL. This CDR3 is built from 16 residues.

The CDR3 spells CASRGGGNTEAFF. The CDR3 DNA sequence: TGTGCCAGCAGAGGGGGCGGGAACACTGAAGCTTTCTTT. The chain links TRBV27 to TRBJ1-1; 7 nucleotides match TRBD1. Germline V gives CDR1 MNHEY, CDR2 SMNVEV (reference sequence). There are 13 residues in the CDR3. After removal of 6 bases from V and 1 base from J, the junction contained 2 bases not matched to a gene.

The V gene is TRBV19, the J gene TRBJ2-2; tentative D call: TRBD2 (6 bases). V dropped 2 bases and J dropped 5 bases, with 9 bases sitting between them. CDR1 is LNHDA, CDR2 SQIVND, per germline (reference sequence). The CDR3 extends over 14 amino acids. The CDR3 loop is CASSILGGTGELFF. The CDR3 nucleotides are TGTGCCAGTAGTATACTCGGGGGAACCGGGGAGCTGTTTTTT.

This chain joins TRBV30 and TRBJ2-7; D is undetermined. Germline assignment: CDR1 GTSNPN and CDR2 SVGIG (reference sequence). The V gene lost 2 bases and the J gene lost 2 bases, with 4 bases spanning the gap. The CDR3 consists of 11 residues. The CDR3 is CAWSQTYEQYF. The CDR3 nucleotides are TGTGCCTGGAGTCAAACCTACGAGCAGTACTTC.